Listed below are T cell receptor beta chains from one sample, sequenced in a study of blood T cell repertoires in COVID-19. Measured with immunoSEQ multiplex PCR; TCRdb has only the in-frame clones, and not every one. The sample yields tens of thousands of clones, over 75% seen once. The source material was peripheral blood. These receptor sequences come from a man between 65 and 79 years old with active COVID-19. The CDR3 runs from the conserved cysteine through the conserved F or W. Each record gives: J gene, clone size, V gene, D gene, CDR3 DNA, CDR3 protein. The D gene is left open where the match is weak. Part of the rows lack a size; the others show once, few, many or a class for expanded clones.

j_gene: TRBJ1-4; abundance: -; v_gene: TRBV6-5; d_gene: -; CDR3nt: TGTGCCAGTCGACCGGGGGGAGGAGAAAAACTGTTTTTT; CDR3aa: CASRPGGGEKLFF
j_gene: TRBJ1-1; abundance: -; v_gene: TRBV11-3; d_gene: TRBD1; CDR3nt: TGTGCCAGCAGCAAACCCCCGACAGGGACCACTGAAGCTTTCTTT; CDR3aa: CASSKPPTGTTEAFF
j_gene: TRBJ2-5; abundance: -; v_gene: TRBV5-3; d_gene: TRBD2; CDR3nt: TGTGCCAGAAGCCCGACTAGCGGGGTACAAGAGACCCAGTACTTC; CDR3aa: CARSPTSGVQETQYF
j_gene: TRBJ1-2; abundance: once; v_gene: TRBV12-1; d_gene: -; CDR3nt: TGTGCCAGCACCTTGACCAACCTGGGAGCCTTC; CDR3aa: CASTLTNLGAF
j_gene: TRBJ1-6; abundance: -; v_gene: TRBV5-6; d_gene: -; CDR3nt: TGTGCCAGCAGCTTGGGACAGTCCTATTCACCCCTCCACTTT; CDR3aa: CASSLGQSYSPLHF
j_gene: TRBJ2-5; abundance: -; v_gene: TRBV5-3; d_gene: -; CDR3nt: TGTGCCAGAAGCTTAGACAAACATCTTCAAGAGACCCAGTACTTC; CDR3aa: CARSLDKHLQETQYF
j_gene: TRBJ1-5; abundance: few; v_gene: TRBV6-6; d_gene: -; CDR3nt: TGTGCCAGCAGTTACTCGCAGGGTCGCAATCAGCCCCAGCATTTT; CDR3aa: CASSYSQGRNQPQHF
j_gene: TRBJ2-3; abundance: -; v_gene: TRBV10-3; d_gene: TRBD2; CDR3nt: TGTGCCATCACTCCTAGCGGGGGCTCTGCAGATACGCAGTATTTT; CDR3aa: CAITPSGGSADTQYF
j_gene: TRBJ1-6; abundance: -; v_gene: TRBV6-2/TRBV6-3; d_gene: -; CDR3nt: TGTGCCAGCAGTTACTCTTCGGCACCCCTCCACTTT; CDR3aa: CASSYSSAPLHF
j_gene: TRBJ2-7; abundance: -; v_gene: TRBV11-3; d_gene: -; CDR3nt: TGTGCCAGCAGCTGGACAGGGAGGGAGGTTCGCGAGCAGTACTTC; CDR3aa: CASSWTGREVREQYF
j_gene: TRBJ1-1; abundance: -; v_gene: TRBV29-1; d_gene: -; CDR3nt: TGCAGCGTTTCGACAGGAATGAACACTGAAGCTTTCTTT; CDR3aa: CSVSTGMNTEAFF
j_gene: TRBJ1-5; abundance: medium-sized; v_gene: TRBV18; d_gene: TRBD1; CDR3nt: TGTGCCAGCTCACTAAACACAGGGGGAGATCAGCCCCAGCATTTT; CDR3aa: CASSLNTGGDQPQHF
j_gene: TRBJ2-3; abundance: -; v_gene: TRBV5-1; d_gene: TRBD2; CDR3nt: TGCGCCAGCAGCCCGGGTGCCCGGGGGGGCACAGATACGCAGTATTTT; CDR3aa: CASSPGARGGTDTQYF
j_gene: TRBJ1-1; abundance: -; v_gene: TRBV18; d_gene: TRBD1; CDR3nt: TGTGCCAGCTCGGCAGGGACAGCCCCTGACACTGAAGCTTTCTTT; CDR3aa: CASSAGTAPDTEAFF
j_gene: TRBJ1-5; abundance: -; v_gene: TRBV5-3; d_gene: TRBD1; CDR3nt: TGTGCCAGAAGCTTGTTACAGGGGATTCAGCCCCAGCATTTT; CDR3aa: CARSLLQGIQPQHF
j_gene: TRBJ2-7; abundance: -; v_gene: TRBV5-5; d_gene: TRBD1; CDR3nt: TGTGCCAGCAGCTTGCGCCCGGGACAGGCCTACGAGCAGTACTTC; CDR3aa: CASSLRPGQAYEQYF
j_gene: TRBJ2-5; abundance: -; v_gene: TRBV25-1; d_gene: -; CDR3nt: TGTGCCAGCAGTACAAATACACGCAGTCAAGAGACCCAGTACTTC; CDR3aa: CASSTNTRSQETQYF